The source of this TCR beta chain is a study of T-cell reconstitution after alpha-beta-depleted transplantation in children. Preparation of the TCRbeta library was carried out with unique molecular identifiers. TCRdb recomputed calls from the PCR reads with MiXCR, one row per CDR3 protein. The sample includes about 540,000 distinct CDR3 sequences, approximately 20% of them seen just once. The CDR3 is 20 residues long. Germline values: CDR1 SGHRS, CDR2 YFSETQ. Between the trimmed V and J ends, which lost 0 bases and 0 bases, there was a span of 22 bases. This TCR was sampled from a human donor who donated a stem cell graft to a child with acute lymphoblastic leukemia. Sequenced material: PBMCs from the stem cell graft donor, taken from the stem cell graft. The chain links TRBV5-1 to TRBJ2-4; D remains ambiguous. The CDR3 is CASSLVPLEENVLAKNIQYF. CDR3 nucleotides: TGCGCCAGCAGCTTGGTCCCCCTCGAGGAGAACGTACTAGCCAAAAACATTCAGTACTTC. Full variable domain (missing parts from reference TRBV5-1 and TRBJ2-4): KAGVTQTPRYLIKTRGQQVTLSCSPISGHRSVSWYQQTPGQGLQFLFEYFSETQRNKGNFPGRFSGRQFSNSRSEMNVSTLELGDSALYLCASSLVPLEENVLAKNIQYFGAGTRLSVL.